Presented here are 16 T cell receptor beta chains from one specimen sequenced in a study of blood T cell repertoires in COVID-19 (TCRdb year 2020). Library preparation used the immunoSEQ multiplex PCR assay. In TCRdb, the immuneACCESS table is reduced to in-frame sequences with V and J assigned. These tables do not hold every clone; where another copy was compared, an unresolved V gene accounts for under half, and the others remain unexplained. Across this sample there are more than 60,000 clones, with 85% to 90% seen only once. In total, the top ten clones hold about 22% of the sample. The sequencing input was peripheral blood. These receptors were taken from a woman in her forties or fifties with active or convalescent COVID-19.

The chain recombines TRBV18 with TRBJ1-1; D unclear. Trimming left V 3 bases short and J 1 base short, with 9 bases between. This CDR3 has 14 amino acids. CDR1 is KGHSH, CDR2 LQKENI, per germline. The CDR3 DNA sequence: TGTGCCAGCTCACCGGGCCATCGGAACACTGAAGCTTTCTTT. This translates into CASSPGHRNTEAFF. The variable domain in full, completed from reference TRBV18 and TRBJ1-1, reads NAGVMQNPRHLVRRRGQEARLRCSPMKGHSHVYWYRQLPEEGLKFMVYLQKENIIDESGMPKERFSAEFPKEGPSILRIQQVVRGDSAAYFCASSPGHRNTEAFFGQGTRLTVV.

The sample holds a few counts of this clone. The chain has TRBV19 and TRBJ2-2; TRBD2 aligns across 10 bases. Germline loops: CDR1 LNHDA, CDR2 SQIVND (reference sequence). CDR3 size: 17 residues. V was pared by 7 bases and J by 3 bases, with 11 bases of the junction left unmatched. CDR3 bases: TGTGCCAGTATGGGGTGGGCTAGCGGGGGCTACACCGGGGAGCTGTTTTTT. Protein sequence: CASMGWASGGYTGELFF.

Judged by abundance, this clone is medium-sized. The chain uses TRBV25-1 and TRBJ1-4; TRBD1 might be the D (5 bases). Per the germline V gene, CDR1 is MGHDK and CDR2 is SYGVNS. Between the trimmed V and J ends, which lost 3 bases and 3 bases, there was a span of 8 bases. The CDR3 contains 14 residues. The chain's CDR3 is CASSDRVANEKLFF. In DNA, the CDR3 is TGTGCCAGCAGTGACAGGGTAGCTAATGAAAAACTGTTTTTT.

The chain has TRBV28 and TRBJ2-3, with TRBD2 matching over 8 bases. The trim removed 6 bases at V and 4 bases at J, leaving 9 bases unmatched. This CDR3 has 15 amino acids. Germline V gene data show CDR1 as MDHEN and CDR2 as SYDVKM. CDR3 sequence: CASRPSGSFADTQYF. DNA for the CDR3: TGTGCCAGCAGGCCAAGCGGGAGTTTCGCAGATACGCAGTATTTT.

The chain uses TRBV5-6 and TRBJ2-7; 11 positions agree with TRBD2. V shed 4 bases and J 6 bases; nucleotides not matched to a gene: 18. Per germline, CDR1 SGHDT and CDR2 YYEEEE. CDR3 length equals 18 residues. CDR3 loop: CASSRPFLAGGRLIEQYF. In nucleotides, the CDR3 is TGTGCCAGCAGCCGACCCTTCTTAGCGGGAGGGAGACTAATCGAGCAGTACTTC. Based on the CDR3 plus reference TRBV5-6 and TRBJ2-7, the full variable domain is DAGVTQSPTHLIKTRGQQVTLRCSPKSGHDTVSWYQQALGQGPQFIFQYYEEEERQRGNFPDRFSGHQFPNYSSELNVNALLLGDSALYLCASSRPFLAGGRLIEQYFGPGTRLTVT.

This sequence joins TRBV7-8 and TRBJ2-3; weak D call: TRBD2 (5 bases). The germline gives CDR1 SGHVS, CDR2 FQNEAQ. The CDR3 spans 17 residues. Trimming stripped 5 bases from V and 2 bases from J, with 20 bases between. The chain's CDR3 is CASSRPGEGLHTDTQYF. Written as DNA, the CDR3 is TGTGCCAGCAGCCGGCCCGGGGAAGGCCTACACACAGATACGCAGTATTTT.

The CDR3 reads CASKKLAGGTDEQFF. The CDR3 nucleotides read TGTGCCAGCAAAAAACTAGCGGGAGGGACGGATGAGCAGTTCTTC. The chain recombines TRBV5-5 with TRBJ2-1; 13 nucleotides line up with TRBD2. The J segment lost 8 bases and the V segment lost 6 bases, leaving 8 bases of the junction unmatched. This CDR3 is built from 15 residues. Germline CDR1 and CDR2: SGHKS and YYEKEE (reference sequence). Full variable domain (outside the CDR3, taken from reference TRBV5-5 and TRBJ2-1): DAGVTQSPTHLIKTRGQQVTLRCSPISGHKSVSWYQQVLGQGPQFIFQYYEKEERGRGNFPDRFSARQFPNYSSELNVNALLLGDSALYLCASKKLAGGTDEQFFGPGTRLTVL.

The chain joins TRBV3-1 (or the pseudogene TRBV3-2) to TRBJ1-1; D possibly corresponds to TRBD1 (5 bases). Per germline, CDR1 LGHDT and CDR2 YNNKEL (reference sequence). Deletions cut 0 bases from V and 3 bases from J, with 8 bases between. This CDR3 region has 14 residues. The CDR3 nucleotides are TGTGCCAGCAGCCAAGACGCAGGGCACACTGAAGCTTTCTTT. Amino acids: CASSQDAGHTEAFF.

The table lists this clone with a count of one. The chain recombines TRBV13 with TRBJ2-1, with TRBD1 identical over 9 bases. This CDR3 comprises 15 residues. The J segment lost 5 bases and the V segment lost 0 bases, leaving 2 bases of the junction unmatched. Germline CDR1 reads PRHDT; CDR2 reads FYEKMQ (reference sequence). The CDR3 loop reads CASSLGTGGDNEQFF. In DNA, the CDR3 is TGTGCCAGCAGCTTAGGGACAGGGGGTGACAATGAGCAGTTCTTC.

Here the CDR3 DNA reads TGTGCCAGCAGTTACGGGACCGGGCGGGGGGAGACCCAGTACTTC. Residues: CASSYGTGRGETQYF. V usage is TRBV6-5 and J usage is TRBJ2-5; 7 bases agree with TRBD2. Germline V gene data show CDR1 as MNHEY and CDR2 as SVGAGI. The V gene end was trimmed by 2 bases and the J gene end by 5 bases; junction bases not matched to a gene: 8. The CDR3 runs to 15 residues.

V is TRBV7-8 and J is TRBJ1-3; D call uncertain. V dropped 2 bases and J dropped 0 bases, with 17 bases sitting between them. This CDR3 has 18 residues. Germline-derived CDR1 and CDR2 are SGHVS and FQNEAQ. CDR3: CASSLPPWAESSGNTIYF. DNA of the CDR3: TGTGCCAGCAGCTTACCCCCATGGGCAGAGAGCTCTGGAAACACCATATATTTT.

This chain connects TRBV20-1 to TRBJ2-7, with 8 bases that match TRBD2. The junction had 1 base not matched to a gene; V was cut back by 7 bases and J by 2 bases. Germline CDR1 reads DFQATT; CDR2 reads SNEGSKA (reference sequence). CDR3 size: 11 residues. The DNA for the CDR3 is TGCAGTGTAGCGGGAACCTACGAGCAGTACTTC. Amino acid sequence: CSVAGTYEQYF.

The chain is built from TRBV5-1 and TRBJ2-1; 7 bases line up with TRBD2. V lost 3 bases to trimming and J lost 4 bases; unmatched junction nucleotides: 10. The CDR3 runs to 16 residues. CDR1 and CDR2 from the germline V gene are SGHRS and YFSETQ. The CDR3 nucleotides are TGCGCCAGCAGCTGGAGGGAGACTAGCAGATACAATGAGCAGTTCTTC. Translated: CASSWRETSRYNEQFF.

The genes are TRBV30 and TRBJ1-1; maybe TRBD1 (5 bases). The V and J ends lost 5 bases and 5 bases respectively, with 12 bases between them. The germline V gene encodes CDR1 GTSNPN and CDR2 SVGIG (reference sequence). CDR3 length: 12 residues. The CDR3, as DNA: TGTGCCTGGGGTCGAAGGGGAACTGAAGCTTTCTTT. It yields the protein CAWGRRGTEAFF.

This clone has only one observation. The gene calls are TRBV7-9 and TRBJ2-1, with unresolved D. CDR3 size: 15 residues. Trimming removed 3 bases at V and 0 bases at J, with 9 bases between. Germline lookup yields CDR1 SEHNR and CDR2 FQNEAQ (reference sequence). The CDR3 is CASSLGGHSYNEQFF. As DNA, the CDR3 is TGTGCCAGCAGCTTGGGTGGGCACTCCTACAATGAGCAGTTCTTC.

This chain joins TRBV4-1 and TRBJ2-7, with a weak D call TRBD2 (6 bases). The V end lost 1 base, the J end lost 0 bases, and 22 bases lay between the germline ends. This CDR3 has 19 amino acids. Germline values: CDR1 MGHRA, CDR2 YSYEKL. CDR3 nucleotide sequence: TGCGCCAGCAGCCAAGTACCCCCCCAGCGGGCGGTTCGCTCCTACGAGCAGTACTTC. This translates into CASSQVPPQRAVRSYEQYF.